The 8 T cell receptor beta chains in this list originate from one sample, sequenced in a study of cytomegalovirus exposure and HLA in healthy donors. The PCR contained 60 Vbeta and 13 Jbeta primers. Generated by immunoSEQ multiplex PCR, the TCRdb table keeps only in-frame clones and is missing some. In the table there are roughly 100,000 clones, around 86% of which are singletons. Material for sequencing was PBMCs. The receptors here all came from a man aged 25-45 years in good health and CMV-seropositive.

This sequence joins TRBV5-1 and TRBJ1-1, with D perhaps TRBD1 (5 bases). Germline values: CDR1 SGHRS, CDR2 YFSETQ. The CDR3 totals 15 residues. V was clipped by 0 bases and J by 1 base, with 10 bases between them. CDR3 in amino acids: CASSLAPQGNTEAFF. For the CDR3, the DNA is TGCGCCAGCAGCTTGGCACCCCAGGGGAACACTGAAGCTTTCTTT.

The CDR3 DNA is TGTGCCAGTTCCCGCAGGCTAGCAGTCACAGATACGCAGTATTTT. This sequence encodes CASSRRLAVTDTQYF. V gene TRBV27 combines with J gene TRBJ2-3, with D possibly being TRBD2 (5 bases). The CDR3 contains 15 residues. Germline CDR1 is MNHEY and CDR2 is SMNVEV (reference sequence). V lost 9 bases, J lost 2 bases, and 18 bases lay in between.

V and J are TRBV7-9 and TRBJ2-2; TRBD1 matches at 10 bases. After removal of 5 bases from V and 7 bases from J, the junction contained 7 bases not matched to a gene. The CDR3 length is 15 residues. Germline lookup yields CDR1 SEHNR and CDR2 FQNEAQ (reference sequence). The CDR3 spells CASSPPGQGIGELFF. The CDR3 DNA follows: TGTGCCAGCAGCCCACCGGGACAGGGGATCGGGGAGCTGTTTTTT.

The rearrangement links TRBV19 to TRBJ2-5; D perhaps matches TRBD2 (6 bases). CDR1 and CDR2 (germline): LNHDA, SQIVND (reference sequence). V lost 10 bases, J lost 5 bases, and 14 bases lay in between. CDR3 length: 12 residues. The CDR3 reads CATRGTRETQYF. Here the CDR3 DNA reads TGTGCCACCCGGGGGACGAGGGAGACCCAGTACTTC.

The CDR3 nucleotides read TGTGCCAGCAGTCCTGACAGGGGAGGAGGCTACACCTTC. Amino acids: CASSPDRGGGYTF. V is TRBV2 and J is TRBJ1-2; TRBD1 matches at 8 bases. J lost 8 bases, V lost 5 bases, and 7 bases had no gene match. The CDR3 contains 13 residues. From germline, CDR1 is SNHLY and CDR2 FYNNEI. Full variable domain (rest looked up from reference TRBV2 and TRBJ1-2): EPEVTQTPSHQVTQMGQEVILRCVPISNHLYFYWYRQILGQKVEFLVSFYNNEISEKSEIFDDQFSVERPDGSNFTLKIRSTKLEDSAMYFCASSPDRGGGYTFGSGTRLTVV.

The gene calls are TRBV30 and TRBJ2-1, with 8 bases matching TRBD1. The CDR3 loop spans 14 amino acids. V gave up 3 bases and J gave up 4 bases; unmatched junction bases: 5. The germline V gene encodes CDR1 GTSNPN and CDR2 SVGIG (reference sequence). The CDR3 DNA reads TGTGCCTGGAGCCTACAGGGGGGATACAATGAGCAGTTCTTC. Encoded protein: CAWSLQGGYNEQFF.

This rearrangement joins TRBV4-1 to TRBJ1-5; tentatively, D is TRBD1 (6 bases). The CDR3 covers 17 residues. Germline V gene data show CDR1 as MGHRA and CDR2 as YSYEKL. The V and J ends lost 3 bases and 2 bases respectively, with 17 bases between them. The CDR3, as DNA: TGCGCCAGCAGCCACCCAGGGAAAGGGGGAGGCAATCAGCCCCAGCATTTT. It specifies CASSHPGKGGGNQPQHF.

The genes are TRBV4-3 and TRBJ2-1; 10 bases agree with TRBD1. From germline, CDR1 is LGHNA and CDR2 YSLEER. The V and J ends lost 5 bases and 4 bases, in that order; junction bases with no gene match: 11. CDR3 length: 17 residues. CDR3 bases: TGCGCCAGCAGCAAAGGCCTCCGGGACAGGGGATACAATGAGCAGTTCTTC. It specifies CASSKGLRDRGYNEQFF.